These T cell receptor beta chains were read from a single sample in a study of T cell responses to AZD1222 COVID-19 vaccine. Method: immunoSEQ multiplex PCR; TCRdb's copy keeps in-frame clones and lacks some. The sample yields 80,000 to 100,000 clones, just over 90% seen once. The sample in question was peripheral blood, obtained 28 days after the second AZD1222 dose. The receptors derive from an adult who received the AZD1222 COVID-19 vaccine. The CDR3 runs from the conserved cysteine through the conserved F or W. A D gene is named only where the DNA matches it firmly. Clone size appears in some rows only: once, few, many, or a class for an expanded clone.

V gene	J gene	clone size	D gene	CDR3 protein	CDR3 DNA
TRBV30	TRBJ1-6	.	TRBD1	CAWAGQGNSPLHF	TGTGCCTGGGCGGGACAGGGTAATTCACCCCTCCACTTT
TRBV6-4	TRBJ1-6	few	TRBD1	CASQGAHNSPLHF	TGTGCCAGCCAGGGGGCTCATAATTCACCCCTCCACTTT
TRBV28	TRBJ1-6	.	.	CASSTLKVPRSPLHF	TGTGCCAGCAGTACGCTGAAGGTACCCCGCTCACCCCTCCACTTT
TRBV5-4	TRBJ2-6	once	TRBD1	CASSRTGGSGANVLTF	TGTGCCAGCAGCCGGACAGGGGGCTCTGGGGCCAACGTCCTGACTTTC
TRBV19	TRBJ2-4	.	TRBD1	CASSTPRQGVAKNIQYF	TGTGCCAGTAGTACCCCCCGACAGGGGGTAGCCAAAAACATTCAGTACTTC
TRBV27	TRBJ2-1	.	TRBD2	CASSSSGAAYNEQFF	TGTGCCAGCAGTTCTAGCGGGGCCGCCTACAATGAGCAGTTCTTC
TRBV2	TRBJ2-4	.	.	CASSLHLLAKNIQYF	TGTGCCAGCAGCTTACACCTCCTAGCCAAAAACATTCAGTACTTC
TRBV2	TRBJ2-5	.	TRBD2	CASSGLAGGRGETQYF	TGTGCCAGCAGCGGACTAGCGGGAGGGAGGGGGGAGACCCAGTACTTC
TRBV3-1/TRBV3-2	TRBJ1-5	.	.	CASSQGGNQPQHF	TGTGCCAGCAGCCAAGGGGGCAATCAGCCCCAGCATTTT
TRBV28	TRBJ2-7	.	.	CASSPGEVGYEQYF	TGTGCCAGCAGCCCGGGGGAGGTGGGGTACGAGCAGTACTTC
TRBV27	TRBJ1-2	.	.	CASSLTRLGPGYTF	TGTGCCAGCAGTTTAACCCGCTTGGGGCCTGGCTACACCTTC
TRBV27	TRBJ2-7	.	.	CASRSPLGGLAAEQYF	TGTGCCAGCAGGTCGCCCTTGGGTGGCCTAGCTGCCGAGCAGTACTTC
TRBV18	TRBJ1-5	.	.	CASSPGTAGQPQHF	TGTGCCAGCTCACCCGGGACCGCAGGTCAGCCCCAGCATTTT
TRBV30	TRBJ1-3	.	.	CAWNRAAGNTIYF	TGTGCCTGGAACAGGGCCGCTGGAAACACCATATATTTT
TRBV6-2/TRBV6-3	TRBJ2-1	.	TRBD2	CASSYDSGRAGNEQFF	TGTGCCAGCAGTTACGATAGCGGGAGGGCCGGCAATGAGCAGTTCTTC
TRBV4-1	TRBJ2-3	.	TRBD2	CASSRKGLADTDTQYF	TGCGCCAGCAGCCGCAAAGGACTAGCGGACACAGATACGCAGTATTTT
TRBV5-5	TRBJ2-2	.	.	CASSLVFTGELFF	TGTGCCAGCAGCTTGGTGTTCACCGGGGAGCTGTTTTTT
TRBV5-1	TRBJ1-5	once	.	CASRQGVGNQPQHF	TGCGCCAGCAGACAGGGTGTTGGCAATCAGCCCCAGCATTTT
TRBV5-1	TRBJ1-1	.	.	CASSRTTTNTEAFF	TGCGCCAGCAGCCGGACGACCACAAACACTGAAGCTTTCTTT
TRBV19	TRBJ2-1	.	.	CATTYNSYNEQFF	TGTGCCACTACTTACAACTCCTACAATGAGCAGTTCTTC
TRBV2	TRBJ1-1	.	.	CASSDSGRGTEAFF	TGTGCCAGCAGTGATTCAGGGAGAGGGACTGAAGCTTTCTTT
TRBV19	TRBJ2-2	.	.	CASQDRPNTGELFF	TGTGCCAGTCAGGACAGACCGAACACCGGGGAGCTGTTTTTT
TRBV16	TRBJ1-4	.	.	CASSQSGLYEKLFF	TGTGCCAGCAGCCAATCGGGGCTTTATGAAAAACTGTTTTTT
TRBV6-5	TRBJ1-1	.	.	CASSPPGGRYTEAFF	TGTGCCAGCAGTCCCCCGGGGGGGCGCTACACTGAAGCTTTCTTT
TRBV30	TRBJ2-1	.	.	CAWKVWGNEQFF	TGTGCCTGGAAAGTTTGGGGCAATGAGCAGTTCTTC
TRBV7-9	TRBJ1-1	.	.	CASSSRQMNTEAFF	TGTGCCAGCAGCAGCCGACAGATGAACACTGAAGCTTTCTTT
TRBV6-2/TRBV6-3	TRBJ2-1	.	TRBD2	CASSLMAGGWNEQFF	TGTGCCAGCAGCCTCATGGCGGGAGGGTGGAATGAGCAGTTCTTC
TRBV7-3	TRBJ2-1	.	TRBD1	CASSPQGQYNEQFF	TGTGCCAGCAGCCCCCAGGGACAGTACAATGAGCAGTTCTTC
TRBV27	TRBJ2-7	.	.	CASSSLSYEQYF	TGTGCCAGCAGTTCCCTCTCCTACGAGCAGTACTTC
TRBV28	TRBJ1-5	.	.	CASSPGGTAYQPQHF	TGTGCCAGCAGCCCAGGAGGGACCGCCTATCAGCCCCAGCATTTT
TRBV5-1	TRBJ2-2	.	.	CASSLDRDTGELFF	TGCGCCAGCAGCTTGGACAGGGACACCGGGGAGCTGTTTTTT
TRBV14	TRBJ2-3	.	.	CASDSGEDTQYF	TGTGCCAGCGACTCAGGGGAAGATACGCAGTATTTT
TRBV28	TRBJ2-5	.	TRBD1	CASSLLGQGNQETQYF	TGTGCCAGCAGTTTATTGGGACAGGGGAACCAAGAGACCCAGTACTTC
TRBV5-1	TRBJ2-1	.	TRBD2	CASSPGIAGALEQFF	TGCGCCAGCAGCCCCGGTATAGCGGGAGCTCTCGAGCAGTTCTTC
TRBV28	TRBJ2-7	.	.	CASSSHQGLVEQYF	TGTGCCAGCAGTTCCCATCAGGGCCTGGTCGAGCAGTACTTC
TRBV9	TRBJ1-6	.	.	CASSPSGQPYNSPLHF	TGTGCCAGCAGCCCAAGCGGACAGCCTTATAATTCACCCCTCCACTTT
TRBV3-1/TRBV3-2	TRBJ1-5	.	.	CASSQDGAYNQPQHF	TGTGCCAGCAGCCAAGATGGGGCCTACAATCAGCCCCAGCATTTT
TRBV28	TRBJ2-3	.	.	CASTSNTDTQYF	TGTGCCAGCACCAGCAATACAGATACGCAGTATTTT
TRBV5-8	TRBJ1-6	.	.	CASSWTGLNSPLHF	TGTGCCAGCAGCTGGACGGGGCTTAATTCACCCCTCCACTTT
TRBV19	TRBJ1-5	once	.	CASSIARGQPQHF	TGTGCCAGTAGTATAGCCAGGGGTCAGCCCCAGCATTTT
TRBV9	TRBJ1-3	.	TRBD1	CASSETGTGGNTIYF	TGTGCCAGCAGCGAGACCGGGACAGGTGGAAACACCATATATTTT
TRBV5-1	TRBJ1-6	.	TRBD1	CASSMRPRTGDNSPLHF	TGCGCCAGCAGCATGCGCCCCAGGACAGGGGATAATTCACCCCTCCACTTT